A selection of T cell receptor beta chains follows, all from one sample in a study of molecular identifiers for immune sequencing clone quantification. TCRdb re-called the PCR reads through MiXCR, storing one row per CDR3 protein. The table lists a few hundred thousand distinct CDR3 sequences, around 23% of them singletons. The sample comprised naive CD8+ T cells from blood, with Jurkat cell RNA spiked in. The receptors originated from a human donor in good health. Some libraries in this study had Jurkat cell RNA spiked in. Each CDR3 is given with its conserved first and last residue. D genes are given only for firm matches. Clone size is stated in some rows and not others, as once, few, many or a class when expanded.

cdr3_nt cdr3_aa j_call v_call d_call clone_size
TGTGCCAGTAGCCCCTCCCGGCTAATGAACACTGAAGCTTTCTTT CASSPSRLMNTEAFF TRBJ1-1 TRBV19 NA NA
TGTGCCAGCAGCTTAGCTCGGCTAGCGGTTAGCACAGATACGCAGTATTTT CASSLARLAVSTDTQYF TRBJ2-3 TRBV7-2 TRBD2 many
TGTGCCAGCAGTTTTCTTAGACAGGGGGCAGGCACTGAAGCTTTCTTT CASSFLRQGAGTEAFF TRBJ1-1 TRBV6-2/TRBV6-3 TRBD1 few
TGTGCCAGCAGCCCAACTAGCGACCAAGAGACCCAGTACTTC CASSPTSDQETQYF TRBJ2-5 TRBV6-2/TRBV6-3 TRBD2 many
TGTGCCAGCACCCTAGCGGTCCTATACAATGAGCAGTTCTTC CASTLAVLYNEQFF TRBJ2-1 TRBV28 TRBD2 few
TGTGCCAGCAGCTCGGGGCCAGCTTTCTACGAGCAGTCCTTC CASSSGPAFYEQSF TRBJ2-7 TRBV7-9 NA NA
TGTGCCAGCAGCCAATCACAATCGGGCTACACCTTC CASSQSQSGYTF TRBJ1-2 TRBV16 NA NA
TGTGCCAGCAGTCCTACTAAGGCGGGCACTGAAGCTTTCTTT CASSPTKAGTEAFF TRBJ1-1 TRBV7-9 NA many
TGTGCCAGCAGCTCAGAGGGTCGGATAGGCGACACTGAAGCTTTCTTT CASSSEGRIGDTEAFF TRBJ1-1 TRBV13 NA many
TGTGCCAGCAGCTTAGACCAGAGGACAGGGCAGGCCTACGAGCAGTACTTC CASSLDQRTGQAYEQYF TRBJ2-7 TRBV7-6 TRBD1 NA
TGTGCCTGGAGTGTACACGGGGTTGAGCAGTTCTTC CAWSVHGVEQFF TRBJ2-1 TRBV30 NA NA
TGTGCCAGCAGTTTCGGGAGGACCGGGGAGCTGTTTTTT CASSFGRTGELFF TRBJ2-2 TRBV12-3/TRBV12-4 TRBD2 many
TGTGCCACCAGCAGGGGCTTCGAGTACAATGAGCAGTTCTTC CATSRGFEYNEQFF TRBJ2-1 TRBV15 NA many
TGCAGTGCTAGAGAGCCCGGGGCAGGAAACATTCAGTACTTC CSAREPGAGNIQYF TRBJ2-4 TRBV20-1 NA NA
TGTGCCAGCAAGGACAGGGGTGCAGATACGCAGTATTTT CASKDRGADTQYF TRBJ2-3 TRBV4-2 TRBD1 few
TGTGCCAGCAGTTCCCTTCTAGCGAGAGCCCACGAGCAGTACTTC CASSSLLARAHEQYF TRBJ2-7 TRBV27 NA NA
TGTGCCACCAGCTTGGACAAGGGGAATCAGCCCCAGCATTTT CATSLDKGNQPQHF TRBJ1-5 TRBV15 NA many
TGTGCCAGCAGCTTAACGGAGGTCTATCAGCCCCAGCATTTT CASSLTEVYQPQHF TRBJ1-5 TRBV7-2 NA NA
TGTGCCAGCAGCTTATTGGCGGTCCTAAGCTCCTACGAGCAGTACTTC CASSLLAVLSSYEQYF TRBJ2-7 TRBV7-2 NA few
TGTGCCAGCAGTTTGAGTACGGCGGTTATGAACACTGAAGCTTTCTTT CASSLSTAVMNTEAFF TRBJ1-1 TRBV27 NA NA
TGCGCCAGCAGCCAGGTTCTCGCAGATACGCAGTATTTT CASSQVLADTQYF TRBJ2-3 TRBV4-1 NA NA
TGTGCCAGCACTCCAGGGCATGATACGCGGTATTTT CASTPGHDTRYF TRBJ2-3 TRBV12-3/TRBV12-4 NA NA
TGTGCCAGCAGCGTAACAGGGACAGGGGCTAACTATGGCTACACCTTC CASSVTGTGANYGYTF TRBJ1-2 TRBV9 TRBD1 few
TGTGCCAGCAGCTTAAGACAGGGAGAAGAGACCCAGTACTTC CASSLRQGEETQYF TRBJ2-5 TRBV7-9 TRBD1 NA
TGTGCCAGCAGCCGAACCTATGATCAGCCCCAGCATTTT CASSRTYDQPQHF TRBJ1-5 TRBV3-1 NA few
TGTGCCAGCAGTTTGATCGGGACCGAACCCCTCCACTTT CASSLIGTEPLHF TRBJ1-6 TRBV28 NA NA
TGTGCCAGTAGTAGGTTGGGCAGTCGTAATCAGCCCCAGCATTTT CASSRLGSRNQPQHF TRBJ1-5 TRBV19 NA NA
TGTGCCAGCAGCCCGACGGACAGACAAGAGACCCAGTACTTC CASSPTDRQETQYF TRBJ2-5 TRBV12-3/TRBV12-4 NA many
TGTGCCAGCAGTTTATCCCCAGGGGGGGGAAATCAGCCCCAGCATTTT CASSLSPGGGNQPQHF TRBJ1-5 TRBV27 TRBD1 NA